This is a list of T cell receptor beta chains from one sample in a study of neurological immune-mediated disorders. MiXCR, applied by TCRdb to the 5' RACE reads, yields one record per CDR3 protein. The sample shows approximately 40,000 distinct CDR3 sequences, more than 14% of them seen only once. Sequencing was done on a sample of CD4+ T cells from blood. The receptors here all came from a woman aged 60-70 years with HTLV-1-associated myelopathy (HAM/TSP). The CDR3 runs from the conserved cysteine through the conserved F or W. Each record gives: J gene, V gene, clone size, D gene, CDR3 DNA, CDR3 protein. The D gene is left open where the match is weak. Clone size is given for some rows only: seen once, a few or many times, or a class if the clone is expanded.

j_call: TRBJ1-3; v_call: TRBV5-5; clone_size: many; d_call: NA; cdr3_nt: TGTGCCAGCAGCTTGGTGGGGGGCACTGGAAACACCATATATTTT; cdr3_aa: CASSLVGGTGNTIYF
j_call: TRBJ2-6; v_call: TRBV11-2; clone_size: many; d_call: NA; cdr3_nt: TGTGCCAGCAGCTTAGACGGCTCTGGGGCCAACGTCCTGACTTTC; cdr3_aa: CASSLDGSGANVLTF
j_call: TRBJ2-5; v_call: TRBV10-3; clone_size: many; d_call: TRBD1; cdr3_nt: TGTGCCATCGGTCAGGGGGCGAGGGAGACCCAGTACTTC; cdr3_aa: CAIGQGARETQYF
j_call: TRBJ2-5; v_call: TRBV2; clone_size: many; d_call: TRBD2; cdr3_nt: TGTGCCAGCTCTCCGCCCCGGGCTAGCGGGCAAGAGACCCAGTACTTC; cdr3_aa: CASSPPRASGQETQYF
j_call: TRBJ2-3; v_call: TRBV10-3; clone_size: many; d_call: TRBD2; cdr3_nt: TGTGCCATCAGTGAGGTGGTCGGGACTAGCAGGGATACGCAGTATTTT; cdr3_aa: CAISEVVGTSRDTQYF
j_call: TRBJ2-1; v_call: TRBV20-1; clone_size: many; d_call: TRBD2; cdr3_nt: TGCAGTGCTACCGCTTCTGCGGGGGGGCTACATGAGCAGTTCTTC; cdr3_aa: CSATASAGGLHEQFF
j_call: TRBJ1-2; v_call: TRBV25-1; clone_size: many; d_call: TRBD1; cdr3_nt: TGTGCCAGCAGTGATCTCCGGACAGGGGAGACCTATGGCTACACCTTC; cdr3_aa: CASSDLRTGETYGYTF
j_call: TRBJ2-1; v_call: TRBV20-1; clone_size: many; d_call: TRBD2; cdr3_nt: TGCAGTGCTAGGGAGGGTGTGGCGGGGGGGCATGAGCAGTTCTTC; cdr3_aa: CSAREGVAGGHEQFF
j_call: TRBJ2-1; v_call: TRBV20-1; clone_size: NA; d_call: TRBD2; cdr3_nt: TGCAGTGCTCAAGGACTAGCGGGATCCTACGAGCAGTTCTTC; cdr3_aa: CSAQGLAGSYEQFF
j_call: TRBJ1-1; v_call: TRBV6-1; clone_size: many; d_call: NA; cdr3_nt: TGTGCCAGCAGTTCTCAGGGTTACGCTGAAGCTTTCTTT; cdr3_aa: CASSSQGYAEAFF
j_call: TRBJ1-4; v_call: TRBV7-9; clone_size: NA; d_call: NA; cdr3_nt: TGTGCCAGCAGCTTAGGGATTGGGGGGTCAACTAATGAAAAACTGTTTTTT; cdr3_aa: CASSLGIGGSTNEKLFF
j_call: TRBJ2-1; v_call: TRBV7-8; clone_size: NA; d_call: NA; cdr3_nt: TGTGCCAGCAGCTTATCGGGCGGGGACGGGACGGTCTTC; cdr3_aa: CASSLSGGDGTVF
j_call: TRBJ1-1; v_call: TRBV10-2; clone_size: many; d_call: NA; cdr3_nt: TGCGCCAGCACAAATGGACAGCGTAGTGTTGAAGCTTTCTTT; cdr3_aa: CASTNGQRSVEAFF
j_call: TRBJ2-5; v_call: TRBV7-2; clone_size: many; d_call: TRBD1; cdr3_nt: TGTGCCAGCAGCCTGGGACAGGGGTATATGGGGACCCAGTACTTC; cdr3_aa: CASSLGQGYMGTQYF
j_call: TRBJ1-2; v_call: TRBV6-5; clone_size: many; d_call: TRBD1; cdr3_nt: TGTGCCAGCAGGCCTAGGGGACAGAACTATGGCTACACCTTC; cdr3_aa: CASRPRGQNYGYTF
j_call: TRBJ1-4; v_call: TRBV3-1; clone_size: many; d_call: TRBD1; cdr3_nt: TGTGCCAGCAGCCAACCCCTCGGACAGGCTAATGAAAAACTGTTTTTT; cdr3_aa: CASSQPLGQANEKLFF
j_call: TRBJ1-1; v_call: TRBV5-1; clone_size: many; d_call: NA; cdr3_nt: TGCGCCAGCAGCTTGTTAAGGGTATCGGACACTGAAGCTTTCTTT; cdr3_aa: CASSLLRVSDTEAFF
j_call: TRBJ2-3; v_call: TRBV5-1; clone_size: many; d_call: NA; cdr3_nt: TGCGCCAGCAGCTTGAATGCGGGAACAGATACGCAGTATTTT; cdr3_aa: CASSLNAGTDTQYF
j_call: TRBJ1-1; v_call: TRBV5-1; clone_size: many; d_call: NA; cdr3_nt: TGCGCCAGCAGCTTGGGACAACCTAACACTGAAGCTTTCTTT; cdr3_aa: CASSLGQPNTEAFF
j_call: TRBJ1-1; v_call: TRBV7-8; clone_size: NA; d_call: NA; cdr3_nt: TGTGCCAGCAGCTTAGGACAGGTGGGGAACACTGAAGCTTTCTTT; cdr3_aa: CASSLGQVGNTEAFF
j_call: TRBJ1-2; v_call: TRBV6-1; clone_size: many; d_call: NA; cdr3_nt: TGTGCCAGCAGTCGACGGAGCTATGGCTACACCTTC; cdr3_aa: CASSRRSYGYTF
j_call: TRBJ1-2; v_call: TRBV11-2; clone_size: many; d_call: NA; cdr3_nt: TGTGCCAGCAGCTTTCTAAAGGGGACCCGAGACAGAAGATATGGCTACACCTTC; cdr3_aa: CASSFLKGTRDRRYGYTF
j_call: TRBJ1-4; v_call: TRBV9; clone_size: many; d_call: NA; cdr3_nt: TGTGCCAGCAGCGTAATGGACCGAAATGAAAAACTGTTTTTT; cdr3_aa: CASSVMDRNEKLFF
j_call: TRBJ2-1; v_call: TRBV7-3; clone_size: many; d_call: NA; cdr3_nt: TGTGCCAGCAGCTTAATGGGTGATAGCGGCCCCTCCTACAATGAGCAGTTCTTC; cdr3_aa: CASSLMGDSGPSYNEQFF
j_call: TRBJ2-7; v_call: TRBV20-1; clone_size: NA; d_call: NA; cdr3_nt: TGCAGTGCGGGGGCTAGCGGAACCTACGAGCAGTACTTC; cdr3_aa: CSAGASGTYEQYF
j_call: TRBJ1-1; v_call: TRBV7-2; clone_size: NA; d_call: NA; cdr3_nt: TGTGCCAGCAGCTCACGGCGGGCGGTGGCCAACTCTGAAGCTTTCTTT; cdr3_aa: CASSSRRAVANSEAFF
j_call: TRBJ1-1; v_call: TRBV20-1; clone_size: many; d_call: NA; cdr3_nt: TGCAGTGCTCGAGAGGGGAGGAGTTTTGAAGCTTTCTTT; cdr3_aa: CSAREGRSFEAFF
j_call: TRBJ2-3; v_call: TRBV24-1; clone_size: NA; d_call: NA; cdr3_nt: TGTGCCACCGGCGACGGATTCACCGGGGAGCAGTATTTT; cdr3_aa: CATGDGFTGEQYF
j_call: TRBJ2-7; v_call: TRBV10-3; clone_size: medium-sized; d_call: NA; cdr3_nt: TGTGCCATCAGTGCGTTGGCGTACGAGCAGTACTTC; cdr3_aa: CAISALAYEQYF
j_call: TRBJ2-2; v_call: TRBV29-1; clone_size: many; d_call: TRBD2; cdr3_nt: TGCAGCGTGGGACTAGCGGGGCACACCGGGGAGCTGTTTTTT; cdr3_aa: CSVGLAGHTGELFF
j_call: TRBJ2-7; v_call: TRBV5-4; clone_size: many; d_call: TRBD1; cdr3_nt: TGTGCCAGCAGCCCCGGGACAGGGTCCTACGAGCAGTACTTC; cdr3_aa: CASSPGTGSYEQYF
j_call: TRBJ2-7; v_call: TRBV5-1; clone_size: many; d_call: TRBD2; cdr3_nt: TGCGCCAGCAGCGTCGGCCCCGGAGGACTAGCGGGGGACTACGAGCAGTACTTC; cdr3_aa: CASSVGPGGLAGDYEQYF
j_call: TRBJ1-3; v_call: TRBV25-1; clone_size: many; d_call: NA; cdr3_nt: TGTGCCAGCAGTGAATATGAGGGGGTGGGAGGAAACACCATATATTTT; cdr3_aa: CASSEYEGVGGNTIYF
j_call: TRBJ2-1; v_call: TRBV4-1; clone_size: many; d_call: NA; cdr3_nt: TGCGCCAGCAGAGTTATTGGGGGGAAGCAGTTCTTC; cdr3_aa: CASRVIGGKQFF
j_call: TRBJ2-3; v_call: TRBV12-3/TRBV12-4; clone_size: many; d_call: NA; cdr3_nt: TGTGCCAGCAGTCCCGGGACCGCTAACACAGATACGCAGTATTTT; cdr3_aa: CASSPGTANTDTQYF
j_call: TRBJ2-7; v_call: TRBV2; clone_size: many; d_call: NA; cdr3_nt: TGTGCCAGCAGTGAGACAGTGACCTCCTACGAGCAGTACTTC; cdr3_aa: CASSETVTSYEQYF
j_call: TRBJ2-3; v_call: TRBV7-8; clone_size: many; d_call: TRBD2; cdr3_nt: TGTGCCAGCAGCTTGAGGCGGGGGATCACAGATACGCAGTATTTT; cdr3_aa: CASSLRRGITDTQYF
j_call: TRBJ2-3; v_call: TRBV6-2/TRBV6-3; clone_size: many; d_call: TRBD2; cdr3_nt: TGTGCCAGCAGTACTGGACTAGCCACAGATACGCAGTATTTT; cdr3_aa: CASSTGLATDTQYF
j_call: TRBJ1-2; v_call: TRBV5-1; clone_size: many; d_call: NA; cdr3_nt: TGCGCCAGCAGCTTGATGGCAGGGGTTAACTATGGCTACACCTTC; cdr3_aa: CASSLMAGVNYGYTF
j_call: TRBJ1-1; v_call: TRBV5-1; clone_size: NA; d_call: NA; cdr3_nt: TGCGCCAGCAGCTTGGCACAGTCCCCGAACACTGAAGCTTTCTTT; cdr3_aa: CASSLAQSPNTEAFF
j_call: TRBJ2-2; v_call: TRBV12-3/TRBV12-4; clone_size: many; d_call: TRBD2; cdr3_nt: TGTGCCAGCAGTTTCCCAGGGAGGGACGCCGGGGAGCTGTTTTTT; cdr3_aa: CASSFPGRDAGELFF